This T cell receptor beta chain was identified during a study of control samples from healthy donors and cancer patients. The CDR3 sequence is 15 residues long. Germline assignment: CDR1 MNHNS and CDR2 SASEGT. V was cut by 1 base and J by 0 bases, with 10 bases left in between. Libraries were prepared by immunoSEQ multiplex PCR; TCRdb keeps only in-frame clonotypes and omits some of them. The sample contains some 100,000 clones, roughly three quarters of which appear only once. The sequencing input was blood. The source is a woman aged 30 to 39 in good health. This sequence joins TRBV6-1 and TRBJ2-7; the D is unclear. The CDR3 coding sequence is TGTGCCAGCAGTGAAGGATTTGGGGACTCCTACGAGCAGTACTTC. Translated: CASSEGFGDSYEQYF.